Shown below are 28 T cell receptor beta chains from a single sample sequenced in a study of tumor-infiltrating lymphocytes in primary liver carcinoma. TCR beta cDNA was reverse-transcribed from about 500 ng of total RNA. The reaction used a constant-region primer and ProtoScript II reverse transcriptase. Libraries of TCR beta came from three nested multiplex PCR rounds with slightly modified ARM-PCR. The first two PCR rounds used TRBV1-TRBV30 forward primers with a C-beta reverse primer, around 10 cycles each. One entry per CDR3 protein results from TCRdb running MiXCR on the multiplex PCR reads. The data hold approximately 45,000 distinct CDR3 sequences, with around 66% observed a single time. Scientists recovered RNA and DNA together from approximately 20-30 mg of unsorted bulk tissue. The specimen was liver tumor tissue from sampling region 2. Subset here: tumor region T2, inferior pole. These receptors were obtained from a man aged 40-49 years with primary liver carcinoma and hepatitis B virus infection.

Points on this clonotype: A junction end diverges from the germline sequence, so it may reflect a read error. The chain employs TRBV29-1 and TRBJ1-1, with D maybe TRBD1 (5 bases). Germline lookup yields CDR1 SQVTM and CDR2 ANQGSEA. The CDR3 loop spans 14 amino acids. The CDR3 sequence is CRVTGDAMNTEAFF. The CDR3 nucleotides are TGCAGGGTGACGGGGGATGCAATGAACACTGAAGCTTTCTTC.

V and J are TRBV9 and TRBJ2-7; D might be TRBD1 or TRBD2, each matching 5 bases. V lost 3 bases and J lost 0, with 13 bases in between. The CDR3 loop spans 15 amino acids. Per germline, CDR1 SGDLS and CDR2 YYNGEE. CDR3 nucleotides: TGTGCCAGCAGCGAGGGGACCCAGAGCTCCTACGAGCAGTACTTC. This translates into CASSEGTQSSYEQYF.

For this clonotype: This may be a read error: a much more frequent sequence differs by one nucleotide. CDR3 DNA sequence: TGCGCCAGCAGCTTGGGGGACGGCTCTGGAAACACCATATATTTT. It specifies CASSLGDGSGNTIYF. The chain is built from TRBV5-1 and TRBJ1-3, with a weak D call TRBD1 (5 bases). Trimming left V 0 bases short and J 0 bases short, with 7 bases between. The CDR3 extends over 15 amino acids. The germline gives CDR1 SGHRS, CDR2 YFSETQ.

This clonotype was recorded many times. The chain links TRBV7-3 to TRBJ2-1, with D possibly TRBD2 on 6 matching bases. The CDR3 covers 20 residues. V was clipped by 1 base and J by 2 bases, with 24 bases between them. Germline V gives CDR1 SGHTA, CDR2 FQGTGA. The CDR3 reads CASSLRAQAFVQRAYNEQFF. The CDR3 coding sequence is TGTGCCAGCAGCTTAAGGGCCCAGGCGTTTGTGCAGCGGGCCTACAATGAGCAGTTCTTC.

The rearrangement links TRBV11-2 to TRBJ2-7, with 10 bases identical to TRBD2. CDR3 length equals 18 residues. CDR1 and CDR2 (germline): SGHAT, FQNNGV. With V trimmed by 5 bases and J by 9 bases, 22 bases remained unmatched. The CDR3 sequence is CASSIVFPSGSNFHVQYF. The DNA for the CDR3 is TGTGCCAGCAGCATAGTTTTTCCTAGCGGGAGTAATTTCCACGTGCAGTACTTC.

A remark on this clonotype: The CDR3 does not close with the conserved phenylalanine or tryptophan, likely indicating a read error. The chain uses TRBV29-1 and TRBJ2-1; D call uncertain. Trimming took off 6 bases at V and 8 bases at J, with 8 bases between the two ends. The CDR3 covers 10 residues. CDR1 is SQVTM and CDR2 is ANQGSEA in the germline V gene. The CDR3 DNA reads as TGCAGCGTCAACCCGGATGAGCAGTTCTTA. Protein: CSVNPDEQFL.

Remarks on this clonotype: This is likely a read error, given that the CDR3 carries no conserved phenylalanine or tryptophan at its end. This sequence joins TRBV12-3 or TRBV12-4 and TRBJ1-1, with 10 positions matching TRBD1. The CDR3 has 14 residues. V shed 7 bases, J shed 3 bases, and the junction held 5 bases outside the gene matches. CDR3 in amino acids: CASNLGTGDTEAFY. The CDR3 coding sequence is TGTGCCAGCAATTTGGGGACAGGGGACACTGAAGCTTTCTAT.

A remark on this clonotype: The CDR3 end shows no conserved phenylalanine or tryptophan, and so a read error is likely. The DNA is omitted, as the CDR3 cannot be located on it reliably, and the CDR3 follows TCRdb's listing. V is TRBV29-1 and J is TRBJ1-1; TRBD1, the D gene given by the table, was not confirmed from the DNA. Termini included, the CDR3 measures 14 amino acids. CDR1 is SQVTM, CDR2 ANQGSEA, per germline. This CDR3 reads CSVLRTDSNSETFS.

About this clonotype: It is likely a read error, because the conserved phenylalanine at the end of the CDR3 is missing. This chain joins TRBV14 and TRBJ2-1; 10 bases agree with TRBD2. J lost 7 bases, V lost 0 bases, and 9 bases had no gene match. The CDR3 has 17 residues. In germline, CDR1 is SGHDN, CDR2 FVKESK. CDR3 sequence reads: CASSQDLRTSGRNEQFL. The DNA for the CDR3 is TGTGCCAGCAGCCAAGATCTCCGGACTAGCGGAAGAAATGAGCAGTTCCTC.

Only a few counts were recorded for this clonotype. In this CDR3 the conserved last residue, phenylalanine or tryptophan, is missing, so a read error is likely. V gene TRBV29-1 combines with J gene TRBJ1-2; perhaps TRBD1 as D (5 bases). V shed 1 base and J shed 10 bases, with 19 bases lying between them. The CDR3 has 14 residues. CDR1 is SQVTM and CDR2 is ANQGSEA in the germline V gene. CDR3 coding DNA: TGCAGCGTTGAAGCGGAAGAAGGGGTGGGTGACTACACCCTC. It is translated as CSVEAEEGVGDYTL.

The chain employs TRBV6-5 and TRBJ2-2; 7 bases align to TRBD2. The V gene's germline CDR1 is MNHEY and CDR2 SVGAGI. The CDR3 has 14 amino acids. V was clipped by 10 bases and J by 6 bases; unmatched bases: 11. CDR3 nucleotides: TGTGCCACTTACTCTGGACTAGTTTCCGGGGAGCTGTTTTTT. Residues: CATYSGLVSGELFF.

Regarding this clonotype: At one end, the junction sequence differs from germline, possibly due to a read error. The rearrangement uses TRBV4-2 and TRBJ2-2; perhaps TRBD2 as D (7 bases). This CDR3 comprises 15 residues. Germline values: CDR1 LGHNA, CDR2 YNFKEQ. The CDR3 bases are TGTGCCAGGAGCCTAGGGGGACCAGCGGGGGGGGAGCTGTTTTTT. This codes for CARSLGGPAGGELFF.

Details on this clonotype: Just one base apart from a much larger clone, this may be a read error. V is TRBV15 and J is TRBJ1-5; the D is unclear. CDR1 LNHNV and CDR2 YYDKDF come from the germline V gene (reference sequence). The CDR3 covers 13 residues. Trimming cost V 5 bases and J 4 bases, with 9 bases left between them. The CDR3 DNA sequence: TGTGCCACCAGCTGGGCACTTAATCAGCCCCAGCATTTT. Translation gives CATSWALNQPQHF.

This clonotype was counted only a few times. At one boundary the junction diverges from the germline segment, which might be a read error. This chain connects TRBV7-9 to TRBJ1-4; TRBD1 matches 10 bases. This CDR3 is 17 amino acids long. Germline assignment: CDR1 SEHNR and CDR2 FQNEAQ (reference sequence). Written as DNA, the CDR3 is TGTACCAGCAGCTTAGACAGGGGGCGTGGGACTAATGAAAAACTGTTTTTT. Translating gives CTSSLDRGRGTNEKLFF.

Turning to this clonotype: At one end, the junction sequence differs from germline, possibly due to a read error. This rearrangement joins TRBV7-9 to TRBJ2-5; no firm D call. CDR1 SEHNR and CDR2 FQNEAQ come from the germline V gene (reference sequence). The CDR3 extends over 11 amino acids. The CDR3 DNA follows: TGCGCCAGCAGCCTGAAAGAGACCAAGTACTTC. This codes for CASSLKETKYF.

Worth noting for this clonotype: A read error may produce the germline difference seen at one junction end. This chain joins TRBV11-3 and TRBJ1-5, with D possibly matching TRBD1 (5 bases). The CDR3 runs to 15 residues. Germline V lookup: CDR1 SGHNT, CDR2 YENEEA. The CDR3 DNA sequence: TGTGCTAGCGGCTTAGATCTGGGGGTGGCTCAGCCTCAGCATTTT. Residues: CASGLDLGVAQPQHF. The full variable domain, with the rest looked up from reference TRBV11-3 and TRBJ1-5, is EAGVVQSPRYKIIEKKQPVAFWCNPISGHNTLYWYLQNLGQGPELLIRYENEEAVDDSQLPKDRFSAERLKGVDSTLKIQPAELGDSAVYLCASGLDLGVAQPQHFGDGTRLSIL.

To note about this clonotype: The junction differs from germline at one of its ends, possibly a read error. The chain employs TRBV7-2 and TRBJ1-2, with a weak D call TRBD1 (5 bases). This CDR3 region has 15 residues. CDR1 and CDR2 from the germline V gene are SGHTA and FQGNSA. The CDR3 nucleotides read TGTGCCAGCAGCCCCGGGACCCAGCCTTTAAGTGGCTACAGCTTC. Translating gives CASSPGTQPLSGYSF.

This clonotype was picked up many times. Here the CDR3 reads CASSHDRFRETQYF. CDR3 DNA: TGTGCCAGCAGTCATGACAGGTTTAGGGAGACCCAGTACTTC. The chain couples TRBV12-3 or TRBV12-4 to TRBJ2-5, with D perhaps TRBD1 (6 bases). The CDR3 runs to 14 residues. Between the trimmed V and J ends, which lost 5 bases and 5 bases, there was a span of 15 bases.

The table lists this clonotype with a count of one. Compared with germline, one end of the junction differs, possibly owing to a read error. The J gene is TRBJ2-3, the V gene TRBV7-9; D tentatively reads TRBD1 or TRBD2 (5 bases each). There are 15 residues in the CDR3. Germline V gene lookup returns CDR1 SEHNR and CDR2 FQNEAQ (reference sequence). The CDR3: CARSLDRDGADTQYF. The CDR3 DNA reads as TGTGCCAGAAGCTTGGATAGGGACGGGGCAGATACGCAGTATTTT. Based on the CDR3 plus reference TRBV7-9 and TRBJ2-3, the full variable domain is DTGVSQNPRHKITKRGQNVTFRCDPISEHNRLYWYRQTLGQGPEFLTYFQNEAQLEKSRLLSDRFSAERPKGSFSTLEIQRTEQGDSAMYLCARSLDRDGADTQYFGPGTRLTVL.

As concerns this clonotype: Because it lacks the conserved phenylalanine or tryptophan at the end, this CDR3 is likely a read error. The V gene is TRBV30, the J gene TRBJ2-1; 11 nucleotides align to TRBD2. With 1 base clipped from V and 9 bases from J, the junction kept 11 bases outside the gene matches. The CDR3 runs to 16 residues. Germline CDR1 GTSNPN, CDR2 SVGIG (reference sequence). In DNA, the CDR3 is TGTGCCTGGAGTGGTAGCGGGAGGGCTGATGGCGCTGAGCAGTTCTAC. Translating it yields CAWSGSGRADGAEQFY.

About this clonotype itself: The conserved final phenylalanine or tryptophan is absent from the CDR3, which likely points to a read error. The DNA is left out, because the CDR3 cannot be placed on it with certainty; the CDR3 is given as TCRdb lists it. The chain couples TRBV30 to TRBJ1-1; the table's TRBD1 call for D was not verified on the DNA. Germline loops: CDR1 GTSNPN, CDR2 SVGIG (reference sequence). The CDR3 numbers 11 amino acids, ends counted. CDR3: CACPRGTEASV.

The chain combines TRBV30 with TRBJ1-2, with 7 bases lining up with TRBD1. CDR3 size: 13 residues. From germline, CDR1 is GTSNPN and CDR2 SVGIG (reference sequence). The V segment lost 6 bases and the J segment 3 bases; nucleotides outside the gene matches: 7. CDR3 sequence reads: CACTGQDDYGYTF. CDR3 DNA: TGTGCCTGTACAGGACAGGACGACTATGGCTACACCTTC.

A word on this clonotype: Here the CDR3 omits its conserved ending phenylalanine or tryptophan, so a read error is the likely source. The CDR3 region has the DNA TGTGTCAACAAAGTGGAGGGGGCTGCGGCTTTCATT. It is translated as CVNKVEGAAAFI. The genes are TRBV6-5 and TRBJ1-1; 7 bases map to TRBD1. Germline V gene sequence: CDR1 MNHEY, CDR2 SVGAGI. The CDR3 covers 12 residues.

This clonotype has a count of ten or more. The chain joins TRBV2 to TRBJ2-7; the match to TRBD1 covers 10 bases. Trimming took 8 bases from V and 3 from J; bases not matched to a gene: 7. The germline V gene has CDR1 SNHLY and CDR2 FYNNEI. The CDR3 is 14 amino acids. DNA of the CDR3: TGTGCCAGCGGGAGGGACAGGGGAGACTACGAGCAGTACTTC. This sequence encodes CASGRDRGDYEQYF.

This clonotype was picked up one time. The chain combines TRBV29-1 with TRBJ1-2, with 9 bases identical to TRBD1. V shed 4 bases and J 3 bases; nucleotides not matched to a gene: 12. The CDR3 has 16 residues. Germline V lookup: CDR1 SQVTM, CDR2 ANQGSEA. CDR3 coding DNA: TGCAGCGTTGTCAAAAGTCAGAGGGACAGGGACTATGGCTACACCTTC. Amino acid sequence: CSVVKSQRDRDYGYTF.

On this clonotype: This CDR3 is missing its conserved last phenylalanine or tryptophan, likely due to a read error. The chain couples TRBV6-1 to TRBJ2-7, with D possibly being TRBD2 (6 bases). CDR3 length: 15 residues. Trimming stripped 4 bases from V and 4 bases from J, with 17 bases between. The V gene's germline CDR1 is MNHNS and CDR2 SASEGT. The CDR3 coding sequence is TGTGCCAGCAGTGCTTCGACTAGTGGGAGTTACGAGCAGTACCTC. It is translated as CASSASTSGSYEQYL.

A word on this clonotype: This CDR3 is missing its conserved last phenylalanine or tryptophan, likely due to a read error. CDR3 coding DNA: TGCAGCGCTCGGACTAGTGGGAGTTGGGCAGAGACCCAGTACTAC. It specifies CSARTSGSWAETQYY. The J gene is TRBJ2-5, the V gene TRBV29-1; 7 nucleotides match TRBD2. V lost 7 bases to trimming and J lost 4 bases; unmatched junction nucleotides: 15. Germline V CDR1 and CDR2: SQVTM, ANQGSEA. CDR3 size: 15 residues.

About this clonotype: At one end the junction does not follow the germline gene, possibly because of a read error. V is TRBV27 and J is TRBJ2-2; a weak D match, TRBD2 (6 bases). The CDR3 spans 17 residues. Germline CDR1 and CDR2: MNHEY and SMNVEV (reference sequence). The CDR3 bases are TGTGCCAGCGGACGGTTTGGCTTAGCGGAAAACACCGGGGAGGTGTTTTTT. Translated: CASGRFGLAENTGEVFF.